This TCR beta chain is drawn from a study of blood T cell repertoires in COVID-19. Overall study: Nucleic acid was either cDNA or gDNA, and it came from T cells, B-cell-depleted T cells, or PBMCs.

Per the authors' pipeline: Amplifying reference gene primers gave estimates of nucleated cell counts. The repertoire was sequenced with immunoSEQ multiplex PCR; TCRdb's copy has only in-frame clones and lacks some. From that table come the V and J calls and clone size; the DNA was used to work out D and trimming. The sample shows 150,000 to 250,000 clones, about 85% of them seen only once. Between the trimmed V and J ends, which lost 3 bases and 7 bases, there was a span of 9 bases. Germline CDR1 is SEHNR and CDR2 is FQNEAQ (reference sequence). The CDR3 is 12 residues long. This clone was picked up a small number of times.

The V call is TRBV7-9, the J call TRBJ1-2, with D possibly being TRBD1 (6 bases). The receptor was derived from a woman aged 40 to 50 with COVID-19, enrolled during active disease. The sample taken for sequencing was peripheral blood. CDR3 sequence: CASSLGAAGYTF. CDR3 nucleotide sequence: TGTGCCAGCAGCTTGGGGGCGGCTGGCTACACCTTC.